This TCR beta chain was sequenced during a study of vaccination and CD4 T cells after COVID-19. Trimming removed 3 bases from V and 0 bases from J, with 6 bases in between. This CDR3 has 13 amino acids. Germline CDR1 DFQATT, CDR2 SNEGSKA (reference sequence). Sequencing of DNA taken from cultured CD4+ T cells relied on the Oncomine TCR Beta short-read assay. TCRdb processed the PCR reads anew with MiXCR; each CDR3 protein has one entry. The sample contains around 15,000 distinct CDR3 sequences, roughly 51% of which appear only once. Specified treatment: 10-day PBMC culture with coronavirus spike peptide pools or control peptides (ViraFEST assay). Note on this clonotype: Its antigen remains unknown.

V is TRBV20-1 and J is TRBJ1-5, with D unclear. Material: cultured CD4+ T cells from blood, obtained after SARS-CoV-2 vaccination. This receptor was obtained from a human donor with COVID-19. CDR3 sequence: CSARRDSNQPQHF. In DNA, the CDR3 is TGCAGTGCTAGGAGGGATAGCAATCAGCCCCAGCATTTT.